The rows below give T cell receptor beta chains drawn from one sample of a study of Ad26.COV2.S vaccination and SARS-CoV-2 variants. The table came from immunoSEQ multiplex PCR; TCRdb's copy has only in-frame clones and leaves some out. The data contain about 350,000 clones, about 85% of them singletons. The starting material was peripheral blood, obtained in a trial of Ad26.COV2.S vaccine versus placebo. Source of these receptors: a person aged 18-60 years who received the Ad26.COV2.S COVID-19 vaccine or a placebo. The CDR3 runs from the conserved cysteine through the conserved F or W. D genes are given only for firm matches. Size is omitted from some rows. Given values are once, few, many or a class for expanded clones.

v_call	clone_size	d_call	j_call	cdr3_nt	cdr3_aa
TRBV2	-	-	TRBJ2-5	TGTGCCAGCAGTCCCGGTGGGACCCAGTACTTC	CASSPGGTQYF
TRBV12-3/TRBV12-4	-	-	TRBJ2-6	TGTGCCAGTAGGAGCTCTGGGGCCAACGTCCTGACTTTC	CASRSSGANVLTF
TRBV6-5	-	-	TRBJ1-5	TGTGCCAGCATGGGGGGTGGAGGTCAGCCCCAGCATTTT	CASMGGGGQPQHF
TRBV19	few	-	TRBJ2-1	TGTGCCAGTAGTATTCAGGGGAGCTCCTACAATGAGCAGTTCTTC	CASSIQGSSYNEQFF
TRBV5-6	-	TRBD1	TRBJ1-2	TGTGCCAGCAGCTTATTTAGGGGGCGGTTTGGCTACACCTTC	CASSLFRGRFGYTF
TRBV7-2	-	-	TRBJ2-1	TGTGCCAGCAGCTTAGATAGGACTAACGGTGAGCAGTTCTTC	CASSLDRTNGEQFF
TRBV5-1	-	TRBD1	TRBJ2-3	TGCGCCAGCAGTCACGAGAAGGGGGCGCCAGATACGCAGTATTTT	CASSHEKGAPDTQYF
TRBV18	few	-	TRBJ2-5	TGTGCCAGCTCACCACCAGGAGGAGAGACCCAGTACTTC	CASSPPGGETQYF
TRBV20-1	-	TRBD1	TRBJ2-1	TGCAGTGCTAGTGGGACAGGGGGTTATGAGCAGTTCTTC	CSASGTGGYEQFF
TRBV6-2/TRBV6-3	-	-	TRBJ2-3	TGTGCCAGCAGTACCGGGACACCGCGTTTAGATACGCAGTATTTT	CASSTGTPRLDTQYF
TRBV5-5	-	TRBD2	TRBJ2-3	TGTGCCAGCAGCCTCGGACTAGCGGCCACAGCGGATACGCAGTATTTT	CASSLGLAATADTQYF
TRBV5-4	-	-	TRBJ2-3	TGTGCCAGCACCCTGCGGCAGACACGGAGCACAGATACGCAGTATTTT	CASTLRQTRSTDTQYF
TRBV7-8	-	-	TRBJ1-5	TGTGCCAGCAGCTTGGACGCGATCAATCAGCCCCAGCATTTT	CASSLDAINQPQHF
TRBV6-2/TRBV6-3	-	TRBD2	TRBJ2-1	TGTGCCAGCAGTTATCTAGCGGGGGGGCCGGGTGAGCAGTTCTTC	CASSYLAGGPGEQFF
TRBV7-6	-	-	TRBJ1-4	TGTGCCAGCAGCTTAGGGAAAGGACAGCCACTGTTTTTT	CASSLGKGQPLFF
TRBV19	once	TRBD2	TRBJ2-1	TGTGCCAGTAGTATACTAGCGGGAACAAATGAGCAGTTCTTC	CASSILAGTNEQFF
TRBV9	once	-	TRBJ1-6	TGTGCCAGCAGCGTAGCTAGGGACAAAGCGCCCCTCCACTTT	CASSVARDKAPLHF
TRBV28	-	TRBD2	TRBJ2-1	TGTGCCAGCAGTTTTTTGGGACTAGCGGTATACAATGAGCAGTTCTTC	CASSFLGLAVYNEQFF
TRBV18	once	-	TRBJ2-5	TGTGCCAGCTCACCAGGGGGATGGGAGACCCAGTACTTC	CASSPGGWETQYF
TRBV28	-	-	TRBJ2-1	TGTGCCAGCAGCCGAGGGGCAGGGAAAGATGAGCAGTTCTTC	CASSRGAGKDEQFF
TRBV18	once	-	TRBJ1-6	TGTGCCAGCTCACCATCGGGACCGATTAATTCACCCCTCCACTTT	CASSPSGPINSPLHF
TRBV4-1	-	-	TRBJ1-3	TGCGCCAGCAGCCAAGTTTTCGGTGTTGCAAACACCATATATTTT	CASSQVFGVANTIYF
TRBV30	-	-	TRBJ2-7	TGTGCCTGGAGTCCCGGGATCTCCTACGAGCAGTACTTC	CAWSPGISYEQYF
TRBV7-6	few	TRBD2	TRBJ2-1	TGTGCCAGCAGCTTAGGGCTAGCGGGGCTGAACAATGAGCAGTTCTTC	CASSLGLAGLNNEQFF
TRBV3-1/TRBV3-2	-	-	TRBJ1-5	TGTGCCAGCAGCCAAGATCCTGGTCAGCCCCAGCATTTT	CASSQDPGQPQHF
TRBV6-2/TRBV6-3	-	TRBD1	TRBJ1-2	TGTGCCAGCAGTTACAGGGGGCACTATGGCTACACCTTC	CASSYRGHYGYTF
TRBV5-4	-	-	TRBJ2-2	TGTGCCAGCAGCTTGAAGACTTCGAACACCGGGGAGCTGTTTTTT	CASSLKTSNTGELFF
TRBV3-1/TRBV3-2	-	TRBD2	TRBJ2-5	TGTGCCAGCAGCCAAGACTCAACTAGCGGGGAAAAAGAGACCCAGTACTTC	CASSQDSTSGEKETQYF
TRBV10-3	-	TRBD1	TRBJ2-1	TGTGCCACCGGAGGAACAGGGGGGAACAATGAGCAGTTCTTC	CATGGTGGNNEQFF
TRBV30	-	TRBD1	TRBJ2-5	TGTGCCTGGGATCCGGGACAGGCGATATGGGAGACCCAGTACTTC	CAWDPGQAIWETQYF
TRBV29-1	-	-	TRBJ2-2	TGCAGCGTTGCCTTGAGGACAGCGGTATCTTCTCCCGGGGAGCTGTTTTTT	CSVALRTAVSSPGELFF
TRBV28	-	TRBD2	TRBJ2-5	TGTGCCAGCTGCCTCTTGGGTACTAGCGGGAGTCAAGAGACCCAGTACTTC	CASCLLGTSGSQETQYF
TRBV5-5	-	TRBD1	TRBJ2-7	TGTGCCAGCAGCGAACCGGGACAGGGGGTTTACGAGCAGTACTTC	CASSEPGQGVYEQYF
TRBV18	-	-	TRBJ1-3	TGTGCCAGCTCGTCCACTTACGGGTATGGAAACACCATATATTTT	CASSSTYGYGNTIYF
TRBV6-6	few	-	TRBJ2-7	TGTGCCAGCAGTTACTCGAAAGTGGATTCCTACGAGCAGTACTTC	CASSYSKVDSYEQYF
TRBV5-1	-	TRBD1	TRBJ1-2	TGCGCCAGCAGCTTGGCAAGCCAGGGGGAGAGTGGCTACACCTTC	CASSLASQGESGYTF
TRBV19	-	TRBD1	TRBJ2-7	TGTGCCAGTAGTGTAAACCCCCCGGACAGGCCAGCCTACGAGCAGTACTTC	CASSVNPPDRPAYEQYF
TRBV5-4	-	TRBD2	TRBJ2-7	TGTGCCAGCAGCTTCGGGGGGAGTGGTTTTTACGAGCAGTACTTC	CASSFGGSGFYEQYF
TRBV21-1	once	-	TRBJ1-1	TGTGCCAGCAGCAAAGTCTGGCAGATGAACACTGAAGCTTTCTTT	CASSKVWQMNTEAFF
TRBV6-1	-	-	TRBJ2-7	TGTGCCAGCAGTGAAGATGGGGAAGACTACGAGCAGTACTTC	CASSEDGEDYEQYF
TRBV9	-	-	TRBJ2-7	TGTGCCAGCAGCGTCGGGACGGACCGAACCTACGAGCAGTACTTC	CASSVGTDRTYEQYF
TRBV2	-	TRBD2	TRBJ2-5	TGTGCCAGCAGTGTGGCTAGCGGGGGGTGGGAGACCCAGTACTTC	CASSVASGGWETQYF
TRBV19	-	-	TRBJ2-6	TGTGCCAGTACCCAGACCTTAGCCGGGGCCAACGTCCTGACTTTC	CASTQTLAGANVLTF
TRBV30	many	-	TRBJ1-5	TGTGCCTGGAGTGTGACAGCTTCCAATCAGCCCCAGCATTTT	CAWSVTASNQPQHF
TRBV11-3	-	-	TRBJ2-1	TGTGCCAGCAGCTTAGAAATAGGCAGAAACGATGAGCAGTTCTTC	CASSLEIGRNDEQFF
TRBV5-1	-	TRBD1	TRBJ2-3	TGCGCCAGCAGCCTGGGGACAGTCACAGATACGCAGTATTTT	CASSLGTVTDTQYF
TRBV7-6	-	-	TRBJ2-7	TGTGCCAGCAGCTTATTTGCCGGCCAGTCCTACGAGCAGTACTTC	CASSLFAGQSYEQYF
TRBV13	once	TRBD2	TRBJ2-7	TGTGCCAGCAGCCACTCAGCGGGGTTCTCCTACGAGCAGTACTTC	CASSHSAGFSYEQYF
TRBV10-1	once	TRBD1	TRBJ2-1	TGCGCCAGCAGTGGACACACAGGGGGCCGTGAGCAGTTCTTC	CASSGHTGGREQFF
TRBV19	-	-	TRBJ1-1	TGTGCCAGTAGTCGACCGACAGAGAACACTGAAGCTTTCTTT	CASSRPTENTEAFF
TRBV29-1	-	TRBD2	TRBJ2-1	TGCAGCGTTGAAGGGAACGGGGGGAGAGATGAGCAGTTCTTC	CSVEGNGGRDEQFF
TRBV7-2	-	-	TRBJ2-7	TGTGCCAGCAGCTTACTACAGAACTCCTACGAGCAGTACTTC	CASSLLQNSYEQYF
TRBV28	-	-	TRBJ2-1	TGTGCCAGCAGAGATCAGGGGAACAATGAGCAGTTCTTC	CASRDQGNNEQFF
TRBV20-1	few	-	TRBJ2-7	TGCAGTGCTAGTCCCCCCCGGGGGCGCAACTACGAGCAGTACTTC	CSASPPRGRNYEQYF
TRBV15	-	-	TRBJ2-1	TGTGCCACCAGCGAGAGAGGAGTAGAGCAGTTCTTC	CATSERGVEQFF